These T cell receptor beta chains were read from a single sample in a study of blood T cells in healthy people across ages. TCRdb re-analysed the 5' RACE reads in MiXCR, keeping a single row per CDR3 protein. The table has around 1,600,000 distinct CDR3 sequences, approximately 43% seen once. Sequencing input: blood. Every receptor here comes from a woman aged 18-29 years in good health. Both conserved end residues are part of each CDR3. The D gene is left open where the match is weak. Size is omitted from some rows. Given values are once, few, many or a class for expanded clones.

J,size,D,V,DNA,CDR3
TRBJ1-5,few,.,TRBV2,TGTGCCAGCAGTGAAGTGCGGACCAATCAGCCCCAGCATTTT,CASSEVRTNQPQHF
TRBJ2-2,.,.,TRBV27,TGTGCCAGCAGTCCCATGACTTCGAACACCGGGGAGCTGTTTTTT,CASSPMTSNTGELFF
TRBJ1-4,few,.,TRBV10-2,TGCGCCAGCAGTCCAAAGTCAACTAATGAAAAACTGTTTTTT,CASSPKSTNEKLFF
TRBJ2-7,once,.,TRBV3-1,TGTGCCAGCAGCCCCAACGAGAGAGCGCAGTACTTC,CASSPNERAQYF
TRBJ1-6,.,.,TRBV21-1,TGTGCCAGCAGGACGGCCTATAATTCACCCCTCCACTTT,CASRTAYNSPLHF
TRBJ2-7,few,TRBD2,TRBV9,TGTGCCAGCAGCGTAGGCCCTAGCGGGAGCCCCTACGAGCAGTACTTC,CASSVGPSGSPYEQYF
TRBJ1-2,.,.,TRBV7-9,TGTGCCAGCAGCAAGCAACAGGTTCACTATGGCTACACCTTC,CASSKQQVHYGYTF
TRBJ2-7,.,.,TRBV27,TGTGCCAGCAGTTTCACAGGGTCAATCTACGAGCAGTACTTC,CASSFTGSIYEQYF
TRBJ1-6,few,.,TRBV20-1,TGCAGTGCTAAGGAAATGCTCGCGAGCTCCTATAATTCACCCCTCCACTTT,CSAKEMLASSYNSPLHF
TRBJ2-7,.,.,TRBV7-2,TGTGCCAGCAGCTTAGTGTCGCGGAGCTCCTACGAGCAGTACTTC,CASSLVSRSSYEQYF
TRBJ2-1,few,.,TRBV12-3/TRBV12-4,TGTGCCAGCAGTTTCAGGGACGATGAGCAGTTCTTC,CASSFRDDEQFF
TRBJ2-4,.,.,TRBV28,TGTGCCAGCAGTTACGTGGGAATACAGTACTTC,CASSYVGIQYF
TRBJ2-3,few,.,TRBV20-1,TGCAGTGCCGAACTAGCAGATACGCAGTATTTT,CSAELADTQYF
TRBJ1-2,few,TRBD1,TRBV20-1,TGCAGCCAACAGACAGGGGGCTGGACTAACTATGGCTACACCTTC,CSQQTGGWTNYGYTF
TRBJ2-5,.,TRBD2,TRBV4-3,TGCGCCAGCAGCCAAGAGGCCAGCGGGGTAGAGACCCAGTACTTC,CASSQEASGVETQYF
TRBJ1-1,few,.,TRBV29-1,TGCAGCGTTGAGGGTAACATGAACACTGAAGCTTTCTTT,CSVEGNMNTEAFF
TRBJ2-3,.,.,TRBV9,TGTGCCAGCAGCGTAGGGTTGGGGAGCACAGATGCGCAGTATTTT,CASSVGLGSTDAQYF
TRBJ2-1,.,.,TRBV6-6,TGTGCCAGCAGTACTAAGGGACCGTTCTACAATGAGCAGTTCTTC,CASSTKGPFYNEQFF
TRBJ1-1,.,.,TRBV7-2,TGTGCCAGCAGGTTTCCACCTCCGCGGGACACTGAAGCTTTCTTT,CASRFPPPRDTEAFF
TRBJ1-2,.,.,TRBV20-1,TGCAGTGCTAGAGATTTCCCGGGACGCCATGGCTACACCTTC,CSARDFPGRHGYTF
TRBJ1-5,few,.,TRBV20-1,TGCAGTGCTAGAGATAGGCAGGGTCGCAATCAGCCCCAGCATTTT,CSARDRQGRNQPQHF
TRBJ1-2,.,.,TRBV7-2,TGTGCCAGCAGCGGCGGAGGCAGCCCTTATGGCTACACCTTC,CASSGGGSPYGYTF
TRBJ2-7,.,.,TRBV5-1,TGCGCCAGCAGCCTCGGACATTCCGATGAGCAGTACTTC,CASSLGHSDEQYF
TRBJ2-4,.,.,TRBV24-1,TGTGCCACCAGTGATTTACGTGGTGACAAAAACATTCAGTACTTC,CATSDLRGDKNIQYF
TRBJ1-5,.,.,TRBV2,TGTGCCAGCAGCACCTCTGACAGGACCTCCGGGACAATAATTGGCAATCAGCCCCAGCATTTT,CASSTSDRTSGTIIGNQPQHF
TRBJ1-5,.,.,TRBV20-1,TGCAGTGCTACCACCCGGGACACCAATCAGCCCCAGCATTTT,CSATTRDTNQPQHF
TRBJ2-2,.,.,TRBV6-2/TRBV6-3,TGTGCCAGCAGTGACGGGGTGGCATCGAACACCGGGGAGCTGTTTTTT,CASSDGVASNTGELFF
TRBJ2-3,.,TRBD2,TRBV4-3,TGCGCCAGCAGCCATGAAATAGCGGGGGGGCGGAGAGATACGCAGTATTTT,CASSHEIAGGRRDTQYF
TRBJ1-5,.,.,TRBV29-1,TGCAGCGTTGAAACAGGAGAAAATCAGCCCCAGCATTTT,CSVETGENQPQHF
TRBJ2-3,.,TRBD2,TRBV20-1,TGCAGTGCTAGAGATGAGGGAGGGCCCGGAGATACGCAGTATTTT,CSARDEGGPGDTQYF
TRBJ1-5,few,.,TRBV12-3/TRBV12-4,TGTGCCAGCAGTTTTAGGCCCAGTGATAGCAATCAGCCCCAGCATTTT,CASSFRPSDSNQPQHF
TRBJ2-1,.,TRBD2,TRBV12-3/TRBV12-4,TGTGCCAGCAGCAAAGGGACTACCTCCTACAATGAGCAGTTCTTC,CASSKGTTSYNEQFF
TRBJ2-5,.,.,TRBV7-2,TGTGCCAGCAGCTTAGGGTACGGAGTCCAAGAGACCCAGTACTTC,CASSLGYGVQETQYF
TRBJ2-7,few,TRBD2,TRBV2,TGTACCAGCGGGGGACTAGCGGGAGGCAATGAGCAGTACTTC,CTSGGLAGGNEQYF
TRBJ1-2,.,.,TRBV25-1,TGTGCCAGCAGTGAATTAGAGGGAACGGGCTATGGCTACACCTTC,CASSELEGTGYGYTF
TRBJ1-2,few,TRBD1,TRBV2,TGTGCCAGCACTGGGACAGCCACATATGGCTACACCTTC,CASTGTATYGYTF
TRBJ2-1,.,.,TRBV29-1,TGCAGCGTTTCGTCCGGGACCTACAATGAGCAGTTCTTC,CSVSSGTYNEQFF
TRBJ2-5,.,.,TRBV4-1,TGCGCCAGCAGCCAAGTTGTGTACCAAGAGACCCAGTACTTC,CASSQVVYQETQYF
TRBJ2-7,.,.,TRBV5-1,TGCGCCAGCAGCTTCGGGACGGTAAGCTCCTACAATGAGCAGTACTTC,CASSFGTVSSYNEQYF
TRBJ2-7,.,.,TRBV20-1,TGCAGTGCTAGTTCTCTAGGAGCCCTCGATGAGCAGTACTTC,CSASSLGALDEQYF
TRBJ2-1,.,TRBD2,TRBV10-3,TGTGCCATCAGTGAACTCGCGGGAGTCTCCTACGATGAGCAGTTCTTC,CAISELAGVSYDEQFF
TRBJ1-2,.,TRBD1,TRBV4-1,TGCGCCAGCAGCCAGCCGGGACAGGGAAACTATGGCTACACCTTC,CASSQPGQGNYGYTF
TRBJ2-3,many,.,TRBV29-1,TGCAGCGTTGAACCTTCGGAGAGCACAGATACGCAGTATTTT,CSVEPSESTDTQYF
TRBJ1-2,.,.,TRBV6-4,TGTGCCAGCAGTGACTTCACAGGGATCGGCTACACCTTC,CASSDFTGIGYTF
TRBJ1-1,.,.,TRBV7-2,TGTGCCAGCAGCGTTACAATAAACACTGAAGCTTTCTTT,CASSVTINTEAFF
TRBJ2-7,.,.,TRBV3-1,TGTGCCAGCAGCCAAGCCAACCTTTTCTACGAGCAGTACTTC,CASSQANLFYEQYF